The subject of this entry is one TCR beta chain. The sample belongs to a study of blood T cell repertoires in COVID-19. Study-wide background: Both acute and convalescent COVID-19 samples were obtained from the United States, Italy and Spain.

In the original analysis: Estimates of nucleated cell counts were drawn from the amplification of reference gene primers. Using immunoSEQ multiplex PCR, the repertoire was profiled, and TCRdb retains in-frame clones only, with some absent. Clone size and V and J calls were adopted from that table, with D and trimming inferred from the DNA. The data contain roughly 230,000 clones, 80% to 85% of them singletons. V was cut by 6 bases and J by 1 base, with 13 bases left in between. The germline gives CDR1 LNHDA, CDR2 SQIVND (reference sequence). The length of the CDR3 is 15 residues. The sequencing sample was made of peripheral blood. The sequence was obtained from a man over 45 with active or convalescent COVID-19. V and J are TRBV19 and TRBJ2-1; D perhaps matches TRBD1 (5 bases). CDR3 sequence: CASRTTGMSYNEQFF. CDR3 bases: TGTGCCAGTAGGACCACAGGAATGTCCTACAATGAGCAGTTCTTC.